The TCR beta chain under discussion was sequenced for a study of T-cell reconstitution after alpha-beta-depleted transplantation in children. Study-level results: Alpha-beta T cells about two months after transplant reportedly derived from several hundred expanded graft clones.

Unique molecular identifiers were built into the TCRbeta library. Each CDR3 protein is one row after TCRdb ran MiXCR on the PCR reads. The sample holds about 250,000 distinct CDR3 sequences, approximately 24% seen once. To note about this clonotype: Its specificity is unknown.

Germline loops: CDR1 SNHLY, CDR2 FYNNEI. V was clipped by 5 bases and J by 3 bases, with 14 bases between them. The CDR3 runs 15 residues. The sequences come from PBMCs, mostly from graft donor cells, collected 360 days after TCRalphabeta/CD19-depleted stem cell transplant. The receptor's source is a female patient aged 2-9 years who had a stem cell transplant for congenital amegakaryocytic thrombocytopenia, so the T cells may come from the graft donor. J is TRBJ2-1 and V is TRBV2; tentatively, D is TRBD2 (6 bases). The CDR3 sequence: CASSQRVPLYNEQFF. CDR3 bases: TGTGCCAGCAGTCAGCGGGTCCCCCTCTACAATGAGCAGTTCTTC. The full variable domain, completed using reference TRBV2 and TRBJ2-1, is EPEVTQTPSHQVTQMGQEVILRCVPISNHLYFYWYRQILGQKVEFLVSFYNNEISEKSEIFDDQFSVERPDGSNFTLKIRSTKLEDSAMYFCASSQRVPLYNEQFFGPGTRLTVL.